What follows are 10 T cell receptor beta chains derived from one specimen sequenced in a study of early stage breast cancer tumors. The method was immunoSEQ multiplex PCR; TCRdb's version includes in-frame clones alone and lacks a portion of them. There are 9,000 to 10,000 clones in the sample; almost 65% occur only once, and approximately 12% lies in the top ten. The source material was breast tumor tissue. These receptors were taken from a person between 55 and 69 years old with breast cancer.

This clone has more than one count but fewer than ten. The rearrangement joins TRBV11-2 to TRBJ1-5; D unclear. The CDR3 totals 15 residues. CDR1 and CDR2 from the germline V gene are SGHAT and FQNNGV. V gave up 0 bases and J gave up 3 bases, with 9 bases separating them. In nucleotides, the CDR3 is TGTGCCAGCAGCTTAGACTTCTACGCCAATCAGCCCCAGCATTTT. Its translation: CASSLDFYANQPQHF.

V usage is TRBV15 and J usage is TRBJ2-5; 10 positions match TRBD2. The V gene end was trimmed by 1 base and the J gene end by 5 bases; junction bases not matched to a gene: 10. This CDR3 has 17 amino acids. Germline lookup yields CDR1 LNHNV and CDR2 YYDKDF (reference sequence). This chain's CDR3 is CATSRAPGLAGVETQYF. CDR3 coding DNA: TGTGCCACCAGCAGAGCCCCCGGGCTAGCGGGAGTGGAGACCCAGTACTTC.

V is TRBV14 and J is TRBJ2-7; 8 nucleotides align to TRBD1. J gave up 2 bases and V 5 bases, and 5 bases lay outside the gene matches. The CDR3 runs to 14 residues. CDR1 SGHDN and CDR2 FVKESK come from the germline V gene. The CDR3 reads CASSYRTGPYEQYF. CDR3 coding DNA: TGTGCCAGCAGCTATCGGACAGGGCCCTACGAGCAGTACTTC.

The chain uses TRBV28 and TRBJ1-5; 12 bases agree with TRBD1. With V trimmed by 3 bases and J by 1 base, 4 bases remained unmatched. Germline V gene sequence: CDR1 MDHEN, CDR2 SYDVKM. The CDR3 loop spans 17 amino acids. In DNA, the CDR3 is TGTGCCAGCAGTTTGGGACAGGGGGCGCAAAGCAATCAGCCCCAGCATTTT. It encodes CASSLGQGAQSNQPQHF.

This clone was observed once. The chain employs TRBV2 and TRBJ1-5; D is uncertain. The V end lost 6 bases, the J end lost 2 bases, and 11 bases lay between the germline ends. This CDR3 is built from 14 residues. CDR1 is SNHLY, CDR2 FYNNEI, per germline. As DNA, the CDR3 is TGTGCCAGCAGAGCCGAAGCGGGCAATCAGCCCCAGCATTTT. Translating gives CASRAEAGNQPQHF.

The sample holds a few counts of this clone. This chain uses TRBV19 with TRBJ1-6, with 7 bases matching TRBD1. There are 16 residues in the CDR3. Losses at the gene ends were 4 bases for V and 0 bases for J; bases not matched to a gene: 3. CDR1 LNHDA and CDR2 SQIVND come from the germline V gene (reference sequence). The CDR3 DNA follows: TGTGCCAGTAGTACGACAGGGCGCTCCTATAATTCACCCCTCCACTTT. As protein: CASSTTGRSYNSPLHF.

The CDR3 DNA follows: TGTGCCAGCAGGGGCCAGGGAAACACCATATATTTT. This codes for CASRGQGNTIYF. V gene TRBV9 combines with J gene TRBJ1-3; D call uncertain. CDR1 is SGDLS and CDR2 is YYNGEE in the germline V gene. The CDR3 runs 12 residues. The V end was cut by 5 bases, the J end by 4 bases, with 7 bases between. Variable domain in full (rest from reference TRBV9 and TRBJ1-3): DSGVTQTPKHLITATGQRVTLRCSPRSGDLSVYWYQQSLDQGLQFLIQYYNGEERAKGNILERFSAQQFPDLHSELNLSSLELGDSALYFCASRGQGNTIYFGEGSWLTVV.

This clone was observed a handful of times. The V gene is TRBV4-1, the J gene TRBJ1-2, with D perhaps matching TRBD1 (6 bases). Germline CDR1 and CDR2: MGHRA and YSYEKL. The V end lost 0 bases, the J end lost 2 bases, and 16 bases lay between the germline ends. There are 17 residues in the CDR3. The DNA of the CDR3 is TGCGCCAGCAGCCAAGATAAACAGGGCACGACAAACTATGGCTACACCTTC. As protein: CASSQDKQGTTNYGYTF.

The chain links TRBV29-1 to TRBJ2-1; 10 nucleotides align to TRBD2. The trim removed 8 bases at V and 8 bases at J, leaving 12 bases unmatched. Germline assignment: CDR1 SQVTM and CDR2 ANQGSEA. This CDR3 is built from 14 residues. Here the CDR3 reads CSTRTGLAKDEQFF. Written as DNA, the CDR3 is TGCAGCACGAGAACGGGACTAGCGAAGGATGAGCAGTTCTTC.

The chain couples TRBV6-1 to TRBJ2-7, with D perhaps matching TRBD1 (6 bases). Germline V gene sequence: CDR1 MNHNS, CDR2 SASEGT. The ends were cut back, 7 bases at V and 1 base at J, with 11 bases in the middle. This CDR3 has 13 residues. As DNA, the CDR3 is TGTGCCAGCAAACCGGACAGATCCTACGAGCAGTACTTC. This codes for CASKPDRSYEQYF.